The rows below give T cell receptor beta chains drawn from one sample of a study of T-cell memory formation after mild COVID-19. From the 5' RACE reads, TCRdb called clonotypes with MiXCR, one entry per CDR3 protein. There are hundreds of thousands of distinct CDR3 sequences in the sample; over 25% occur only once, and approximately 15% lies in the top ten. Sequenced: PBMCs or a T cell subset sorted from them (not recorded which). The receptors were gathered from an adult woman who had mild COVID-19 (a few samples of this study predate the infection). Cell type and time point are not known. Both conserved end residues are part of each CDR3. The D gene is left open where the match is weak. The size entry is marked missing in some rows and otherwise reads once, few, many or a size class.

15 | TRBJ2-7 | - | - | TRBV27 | TGTGCCAGCAGTTTATCGGGCGGGCAAACCTACGAGCAGTACTTC | CASSLSGGQTYEQYF
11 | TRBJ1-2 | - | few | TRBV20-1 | TGCAGCGTCGGCAGCGACTATGGCTACACCTTC | CSVGSDYGYTF
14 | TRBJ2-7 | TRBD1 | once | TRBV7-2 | TGTGCCAGCAGCAGCCGACAGGGGGATAGCGAGCAGTACTTC | CASSSRQGDSEQYF
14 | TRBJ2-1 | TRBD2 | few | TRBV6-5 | TGTGCCAGCAGTTACTCGACCGTAGCGGGGGAGCAGTTCTTC | CASSYSTVAGEQFF
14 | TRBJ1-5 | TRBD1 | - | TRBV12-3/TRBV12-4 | TGTGCCAGCAGCCCGGACAGGGTCAATCAGCCCCAGCATTTT | CASSPDRVNQPQHF
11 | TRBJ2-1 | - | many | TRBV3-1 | TGTGCCAGCAGCCGGGGAGGGGGCAAGTTCTTC | CASSRGGGKFF
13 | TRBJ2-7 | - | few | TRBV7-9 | TGTGCCAGCAGCTCGGGGGCGCGGTACGAGCAGTACTTC | CASSSGARYEQYF
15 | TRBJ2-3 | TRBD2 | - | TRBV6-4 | TGTGCCAGCAGTGAAGGTAGCGGGGGGGCCGACACGCAGTATTTT | CASSEGSGGADTQYF
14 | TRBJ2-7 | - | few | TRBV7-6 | TGTGCCAGCAGCGCCGACCCAAACCCATCCGAGCAGTACTTC | CASSADPNPSEQYF
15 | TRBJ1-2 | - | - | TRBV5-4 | TGTGCCAGCAGCTTGGATGATGGACAGAAAAATGGCTACACCTTC | CASSLDDGQKNGYTF
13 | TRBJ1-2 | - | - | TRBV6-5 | TGTGCCAGCAGTTACTCGCGGGAGCGTGGCTACACCTTC | CASSYSRERGYTF
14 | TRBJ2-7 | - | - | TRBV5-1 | TGCGCCAGCAGCTTGATGCTGGAGACCTACGAGCAGTACTTC | CASSLMLETYEQYF
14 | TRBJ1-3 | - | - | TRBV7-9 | TGTGCCAGCAGCTCCTCGGAGGGGGGAAACACCATATATTTT | CASSSSEGGNTIYF
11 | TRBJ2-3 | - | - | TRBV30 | TGTGCCTGGATGGGGGCCGATACGCAGTATTTT | CAWMGADTQYF
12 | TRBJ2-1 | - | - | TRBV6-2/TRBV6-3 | TGTGCCAGCAGTTACGGGGGCCTATCGACGTTCTTC | CASSYGGLSTFF
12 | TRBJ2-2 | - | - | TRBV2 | TGTGCCAGCACCCAACGGGGGACCGGGGAGCTGTTT | CASTQRGTGELF
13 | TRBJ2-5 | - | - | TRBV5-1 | TGCGCCAGCAGCTTGATCAGGGAAGAGACCCAGTACTTC | CASSLIREETQYF
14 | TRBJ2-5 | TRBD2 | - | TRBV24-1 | TGTGCCACCAGTGATTTACTCGGGGGGGAGACCCAGTACTTC | CATSDLLGGETQYF
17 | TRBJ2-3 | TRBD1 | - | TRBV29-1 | TGCAGCGTTGAAGATTATCGGGACAGCTCTAGCACAGATACGCAGTATTTT | CSVEDYRDSSSTDTQYF
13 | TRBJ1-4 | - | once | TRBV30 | TGTGCCTGGAATTGGCGAGATAATGAAAAACTGTTTTTT | CAWNWRDNEKLFF
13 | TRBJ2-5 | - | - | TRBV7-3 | TGTGCCAGCAGCCGAACTACGTTAGAGACCCAGTACTTC | CASSRTTLETQYF
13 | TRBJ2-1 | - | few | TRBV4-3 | TGCGCCAGCAGCCACCTCGACCCGGATGAGCAGTTCTTC | CASSHLDPDEQFF
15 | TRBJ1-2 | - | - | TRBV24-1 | TGTGCCACCAGTGATGAGATTTCGGGGATCTATGGCTACACCTTC | CATSDEISGIYGYTF
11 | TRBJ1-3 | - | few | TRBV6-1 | TGTGCCAGCAGCCTGGACGGTACCATATATTTT | CASSLDGTIYF
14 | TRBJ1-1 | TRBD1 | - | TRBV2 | TGTGCCAGCGAGAAGGGACAGGGGATGGCTGAAGCTTTCTTT | CASEKGQGMAEAFF
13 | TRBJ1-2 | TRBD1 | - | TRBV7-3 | TGTGCCAGCAGCATGGACAGGTCCTATGGCTACACCTTC | CASSMDRSYGYTF
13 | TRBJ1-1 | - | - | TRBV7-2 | TGTGCCAGCAGCTTAGCCGATCGCACTGAAGCTTTCTTT | CASSLADRTEAFF
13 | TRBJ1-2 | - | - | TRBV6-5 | TGTGCCAGCAAAGGGGGGGACGGCTATGGCTACACCTTC | CASKGGDGYGYTF
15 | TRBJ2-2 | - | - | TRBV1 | - | CTSSPRDIHAGSCFF
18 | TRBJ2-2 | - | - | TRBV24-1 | TGTGCCACCAGCTTTTCCTATTTGAGCGGTCGGGTCACCGGGGAGCTGTTTTTT | CATSFSYLSGRVTGELFF
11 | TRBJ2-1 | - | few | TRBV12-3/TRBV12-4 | TGTGCCAGCAGTGAGAGAGGGGGGCAGTTCTTC | CASSERGGQFF
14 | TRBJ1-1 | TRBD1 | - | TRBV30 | TGTGCCTGGAGTGCTCGACAGGGAGGGACTGAAGCTTTCTTT | CAWSARQGGTEAFF
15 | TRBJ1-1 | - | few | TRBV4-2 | TGTGCCAGCAGCCAAGATCTCGGATTGAACACTGAAGCTTTCTTT | CASSQDLGLNTEAFF
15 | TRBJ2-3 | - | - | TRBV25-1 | TGTGCCAGCAGGGTTGGGGGTCCTAGCACAGATACGCAGTATTTT | CASRVGGPSTDTQYF
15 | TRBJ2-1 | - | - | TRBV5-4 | TGTGCCAGCAGCCCGGATAAGGGGCCGTTCCATGAGCAGTTCTTC | CASSPDKGPFHEQFF
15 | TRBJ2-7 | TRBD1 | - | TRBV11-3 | TGTGCCAGCAGCCCTCCGGGACAGGGCTTAGGCGAGCAGTACTTC | CASSPPGQGLGEQYF
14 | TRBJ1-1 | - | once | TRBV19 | TGTGCCTCAGACACCCCACCCGGCGGCACTGAAGCTTTCTTT | CASDTPPGGTEAFF
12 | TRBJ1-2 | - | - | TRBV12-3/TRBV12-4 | TGTGCCAGCACCGATTTGGGGTATGGCTACACCTTC | CASTDLGYGYTF
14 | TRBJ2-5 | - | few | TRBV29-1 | TGCAGCGTTGAAAAAGGGACACTCCAAGAGACCCAGTACTTC | CSVEKGTLQETQYF
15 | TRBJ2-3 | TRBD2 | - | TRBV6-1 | TGTGCCAGCAGTTATCTAGCGGGACTGGGAGATACGCAGTATTTT | CASSYLAGLGDTQYF
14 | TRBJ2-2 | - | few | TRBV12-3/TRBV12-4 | TGTGCCAGCAGTTTCCTGTTGGGAGCCGGGGAGCTGTTTTTT | CASSFLLGAGELFF
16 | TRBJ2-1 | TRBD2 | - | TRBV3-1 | TGTGCCAGCAGCCAAGGACTAGCGGGGTCCCGGTATGAGCAGTTCTTC | CASSQGLAGSRYEQFF
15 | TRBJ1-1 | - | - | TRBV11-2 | TGTGCCAGCAGCTTAGAAGGCAGGGTGAGCACTGAAGCTTTCTTT | CASSLEGRVSTEAFF
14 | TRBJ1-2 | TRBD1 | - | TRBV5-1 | TGCGCCAGCAGACCCATCTTGACAGGGGATGGCTACACCTTC | CASRPILTGDGYTF
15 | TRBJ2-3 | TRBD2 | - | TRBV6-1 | TGTGCCAGCAGCCCGACTAGCGGGTACACAGATACGCAGTATTTT | CASSPTSGYTDTQYF
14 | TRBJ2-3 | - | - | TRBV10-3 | TGTGCCATCAGTGGGGTCACTACCACAGATACGCAGTATTTT | CAISGVTTTDTQYF
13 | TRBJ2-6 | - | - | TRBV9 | TGTGCCAGCAGCGCCCCGGGGGCCAACGTCCTGACTTTC | CASSAPGANVLTF
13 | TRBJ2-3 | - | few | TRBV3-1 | TGTGCCAGCAGCCTAAATCTGGGAGATACGCAGTATTTT | CASSLNLGDTQYF
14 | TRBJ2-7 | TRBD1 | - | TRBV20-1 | TGCAGTGCTGGGAAAGGGACAGGGGGCTACGAGCAGTACTTC | CSAGKGTGGYEQYF
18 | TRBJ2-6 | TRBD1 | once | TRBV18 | TGTGCCAGCTCACCCCAGGGGGCGCAGCTCTCTGGGGCCAACGTCCTGACTTTC | CASSPQGAQLSGANVLTF
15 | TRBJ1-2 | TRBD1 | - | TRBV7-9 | TGTGCCAGCAGCTATCCGGACAGGGGGCTCCATGGCTACACCTTC | CASSYPDRGLHGYTF
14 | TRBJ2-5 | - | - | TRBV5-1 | TGCGCCAGCGTACCCGGGACCGCAAAAGAGACCCAGTACTTC | CASVPGTAKETQYF
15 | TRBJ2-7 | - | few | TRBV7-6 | TGTGCCAGCAGCTTAACCGCACAGGGTCCCTACGAGCAGTACTTC | CASSLTAQGPYEQYF
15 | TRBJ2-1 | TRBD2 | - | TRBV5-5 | TGTGCCAGCAGCCTCCTCGGGGGGGCAAGGAATGAGCAGTTCTTC | CASSLLGGARNEQFF
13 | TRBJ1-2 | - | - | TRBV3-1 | TGTGCCAGCAGCCAATTTGCCAACTATGGCTACACCTTC | CASSQFANYGYTF